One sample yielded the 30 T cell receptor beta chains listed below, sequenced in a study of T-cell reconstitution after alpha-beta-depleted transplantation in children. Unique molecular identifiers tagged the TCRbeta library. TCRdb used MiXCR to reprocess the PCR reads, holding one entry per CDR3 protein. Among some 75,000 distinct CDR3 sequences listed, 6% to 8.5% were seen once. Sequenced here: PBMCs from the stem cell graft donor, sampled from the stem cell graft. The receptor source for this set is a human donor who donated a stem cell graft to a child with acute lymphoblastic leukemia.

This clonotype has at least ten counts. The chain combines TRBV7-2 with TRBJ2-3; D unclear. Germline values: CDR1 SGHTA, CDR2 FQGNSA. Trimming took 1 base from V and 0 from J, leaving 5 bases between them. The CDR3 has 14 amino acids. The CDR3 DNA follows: TGTGCCAGCAGCTTAGGGCGGAGCACAGATACGCAGTATTTT. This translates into CASSLGRSTDTQYF. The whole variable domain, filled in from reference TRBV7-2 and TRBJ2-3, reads GAGVSQSPSNKVTEKGKDVELRCDPISGHTALYWYRQSLGQGLEFLIYFQGNSAPDKSGLPSDRFSAERTGGSVSTLTIQRTQQEDSAVYLCASSLGRSTDTQYFGPGTRLTVL.

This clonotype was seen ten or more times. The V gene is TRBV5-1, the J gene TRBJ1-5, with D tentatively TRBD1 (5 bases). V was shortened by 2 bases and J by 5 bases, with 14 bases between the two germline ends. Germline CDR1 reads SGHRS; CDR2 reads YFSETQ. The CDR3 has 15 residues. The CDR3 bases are TGCGCCAGCAGCTTTGGGGCAGGGCTTGATCAGCCCCAGCATTTT. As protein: CASSFGAGLDQPQHF.

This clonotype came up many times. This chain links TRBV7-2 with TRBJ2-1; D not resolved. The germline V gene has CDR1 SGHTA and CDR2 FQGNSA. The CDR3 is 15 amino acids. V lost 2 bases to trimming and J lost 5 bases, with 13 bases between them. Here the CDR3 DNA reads TGTGCCAGCAGCTTAACCTCCGGCTCGCACAATGAGCAGTTCTTC. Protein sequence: CASSLTSGSHNEQFF.

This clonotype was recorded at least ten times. In DNA form, the CDR3 reads TGTGCCAGCAGTACGGGGGAGGGGGGCGGCGAGCAGTACTTC. It specifies CASSTGEGGGEQYF. The chain employs TRBV12-3 or TRBV12-4 and TRBJ2-7, with a tentative D call TRBD2 (7 bases). V was shortened by 5 bases and J by 6 bases, with 17 bases between the two germline ends. This CDR3 comprises 14 residues.

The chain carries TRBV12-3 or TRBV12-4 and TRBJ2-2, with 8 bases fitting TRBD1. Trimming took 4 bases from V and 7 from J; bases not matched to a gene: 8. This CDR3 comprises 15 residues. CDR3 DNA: TGTGCCAGCAGTTCTCAGGGGGCGCGGATCGGGGAGCTGTTTTTT. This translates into CASSSQGARIGELFF.

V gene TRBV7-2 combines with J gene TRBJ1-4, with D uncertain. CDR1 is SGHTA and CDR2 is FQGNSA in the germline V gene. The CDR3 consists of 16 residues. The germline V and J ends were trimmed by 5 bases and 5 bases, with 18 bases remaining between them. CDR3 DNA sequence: TGTGCCAGCAGCGACTTGGTTGGGCTCACGAATGAAAAACTGTTTTTT. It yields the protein CASSDLVGLTNEKLFF.

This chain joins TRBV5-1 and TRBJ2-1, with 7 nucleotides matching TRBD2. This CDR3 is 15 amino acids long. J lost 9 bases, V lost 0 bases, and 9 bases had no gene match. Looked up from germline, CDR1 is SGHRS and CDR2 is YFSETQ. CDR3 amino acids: CASSLAGGKGPEQFF. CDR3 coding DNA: TGCGCCAGCAGCTTGGCCGGGGGGAAGGGCCCTGAGCAGTTCTTC.

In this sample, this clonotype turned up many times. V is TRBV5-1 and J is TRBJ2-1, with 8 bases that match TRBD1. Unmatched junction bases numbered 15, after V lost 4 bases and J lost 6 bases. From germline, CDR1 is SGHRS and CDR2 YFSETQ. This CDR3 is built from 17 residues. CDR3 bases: TGCGCCAGCAGCCTCGTGCCGGGGACAGGACTGATCAATGAGCAGTTCTTC. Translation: CASSLVPGTGLINEQFF.

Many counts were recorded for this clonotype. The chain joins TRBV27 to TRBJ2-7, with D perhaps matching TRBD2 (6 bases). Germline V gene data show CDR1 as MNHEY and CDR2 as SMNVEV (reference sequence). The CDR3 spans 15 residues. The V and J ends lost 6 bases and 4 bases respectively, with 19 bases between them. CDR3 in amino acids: CASSHTSPILYEQYF. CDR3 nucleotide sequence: TGTGCCAGCAGCCATACTAGCCCAATTTTGTACGAGCAGTACTTC.

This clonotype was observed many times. The CDR3 nucleotides are TGTGCCACCGTAAATGGCGGGACCCAGGGGGAGACCCAGTACTTC. Translation gives CATVNGGTQGETQYF. This sequence joins TRBV10-3 and TRBJ2-5; D may match TRBD1 or TRBD2 (6 bases each). V gave up 10 bases and J gave up 5 bases, with 23 bases separating them. Germline V gene sequence: CDR1 ENHRY, CDR2 SYGVKD. The CDR3 is made up of 15 amino acids.

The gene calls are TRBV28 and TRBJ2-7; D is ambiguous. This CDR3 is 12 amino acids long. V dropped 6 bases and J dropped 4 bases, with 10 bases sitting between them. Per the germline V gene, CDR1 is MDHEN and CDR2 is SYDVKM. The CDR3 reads CASSRPSYEQYF. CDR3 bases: TGTGCCAGCAGCCGCCCCTCGTACGAGCAGTACTTC.

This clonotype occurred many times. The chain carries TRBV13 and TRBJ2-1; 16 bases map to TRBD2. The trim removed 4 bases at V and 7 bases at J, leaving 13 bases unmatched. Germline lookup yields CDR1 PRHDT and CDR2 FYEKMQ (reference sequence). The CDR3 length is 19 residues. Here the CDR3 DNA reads TGTGCCAGCAGCTCATCCGGGACTAGCGGGAGGGGAGTACGGAATGAGCAGTTCTTC. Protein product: CASSSSGTSGRGVRNEQFF. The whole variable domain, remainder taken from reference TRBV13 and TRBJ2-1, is AAGVIQSPRHLIKEKRETATLKCYPIPRHDTVYWYQQGPGQDPQFLISFYEKMQSDKGSIPDRFSAQQFSDYHSELNMSSLELGDSALYFCASSSSGTSGRGVRNEQFFGPGTRLTVL.

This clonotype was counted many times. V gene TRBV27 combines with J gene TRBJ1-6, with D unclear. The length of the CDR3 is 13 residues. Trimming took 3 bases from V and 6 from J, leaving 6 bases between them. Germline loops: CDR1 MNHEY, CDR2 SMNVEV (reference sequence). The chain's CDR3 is CASSLTRNSPLHF. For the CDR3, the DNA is TGTGCCAGCAGTTTGACCCGTAATTCACCCCTCCACTTT.

This chain's CDR3 is CASVRAGPSLTGELFF. DNA for the CDR3: TGTGCCAGTGTGAGGGCAGGGCCGTCCCTCACCGGGGAGCTGTTTTTT. The gene calls are TRBV19 and TRBJ2-2, with D perhaps given as TRBD1 or TRBD2 (5 bases each). CDR1 is LNHDA, CDR2 SQIVND, per germline (reference sequence). The CDR3 extends over 16 amino acids. Trimming cost V 8 bases and J 4 bases, with 20 bases left between them.

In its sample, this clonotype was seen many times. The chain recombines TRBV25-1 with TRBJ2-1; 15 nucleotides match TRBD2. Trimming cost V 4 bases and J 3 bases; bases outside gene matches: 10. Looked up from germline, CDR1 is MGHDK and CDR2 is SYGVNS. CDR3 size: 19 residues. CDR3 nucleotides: TGTGCCAGCAGTGGGGGCGGACTAGCGGGAGGGGAGGGCTACAATGAGCAGTTCTTC. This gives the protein CASSGGGLAGGEGYNEQFF.

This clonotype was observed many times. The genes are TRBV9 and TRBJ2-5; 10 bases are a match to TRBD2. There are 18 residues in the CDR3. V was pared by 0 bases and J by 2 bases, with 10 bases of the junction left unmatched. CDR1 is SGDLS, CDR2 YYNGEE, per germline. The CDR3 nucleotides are TGTGCCAGCAGCGTAGTCGTAGCGGGAGGCCGGGATCAAGAGACCCAGTACTTC. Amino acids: CASSVVVAGGRDQETQYF. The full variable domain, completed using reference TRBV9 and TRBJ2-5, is DSGVTQTPKHLITATGQRVTLRCSPRSGDLSVYWYQQSLDQGLQFLIQYYNGEERAKGNILERFSAQQFPDLHSELNLSSLELGDSALYFCASSVVVAGGRDQETQYFGPGTRLLVL.

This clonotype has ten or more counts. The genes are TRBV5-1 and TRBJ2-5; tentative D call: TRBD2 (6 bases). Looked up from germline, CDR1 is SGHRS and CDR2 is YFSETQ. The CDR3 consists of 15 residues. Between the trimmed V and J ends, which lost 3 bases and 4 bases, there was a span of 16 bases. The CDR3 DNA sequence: TGCGCCAGCAGCTCGGGACTCCAAGGGAGAGAGACCCAGTACTTC. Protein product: CASSSGLQGRETQYF.

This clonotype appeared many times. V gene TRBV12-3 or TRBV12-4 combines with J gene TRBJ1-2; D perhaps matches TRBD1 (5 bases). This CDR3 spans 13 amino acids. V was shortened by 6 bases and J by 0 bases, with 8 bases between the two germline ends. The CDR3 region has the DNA TGTGCCAGCAGGACACAGGCTAACTATGGCTACACCTTC. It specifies CASRTQANYGYTF.

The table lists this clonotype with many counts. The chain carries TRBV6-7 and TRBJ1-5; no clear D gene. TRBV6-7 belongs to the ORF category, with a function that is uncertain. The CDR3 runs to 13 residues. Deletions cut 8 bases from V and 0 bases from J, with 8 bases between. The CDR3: CASARPSNQPQHF. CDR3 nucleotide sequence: TGTGCCAGCGCGAGGCCTAGCAATCAGCCCCAGCATTTT.

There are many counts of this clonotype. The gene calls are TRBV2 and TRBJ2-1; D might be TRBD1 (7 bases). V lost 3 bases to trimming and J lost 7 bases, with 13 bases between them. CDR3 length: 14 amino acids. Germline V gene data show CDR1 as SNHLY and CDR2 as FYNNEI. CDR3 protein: CASSDPTGRNEQFF. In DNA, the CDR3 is TGTGCCAGCAGTGATCCGACAGGGAGGAATGAGCAGTTCTTC.

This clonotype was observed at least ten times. This CDR3 reads CASSPGGRAFF. In nucleotides, the CDR3 is TGTGCCAGCAGCCCAGGGGGTAGGGCTTTCTTT. The chain combines TRBV9 with TRBJ1-1; 7 positions agree with TRBD1. Germline lookup yields CDR1 SGDLS and CDR2 YYNGEE. The trim removed 4 bases at V and 11 bases at J, leaving 5 bases unmatched. The CDR3 consists of 11 residues.

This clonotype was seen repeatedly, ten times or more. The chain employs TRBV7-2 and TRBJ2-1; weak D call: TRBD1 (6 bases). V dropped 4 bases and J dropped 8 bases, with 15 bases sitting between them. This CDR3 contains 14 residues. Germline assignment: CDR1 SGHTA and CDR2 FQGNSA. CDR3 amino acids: CASSSQGASHEQFF. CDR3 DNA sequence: TGTGCCAGCAGCTCACAGGGAGCTAGCCATGAGCAGTTCTTC.

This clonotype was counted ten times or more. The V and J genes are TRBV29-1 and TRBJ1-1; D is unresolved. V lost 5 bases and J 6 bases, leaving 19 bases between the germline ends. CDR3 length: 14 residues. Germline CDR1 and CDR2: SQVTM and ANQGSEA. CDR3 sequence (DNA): TGCAGCGTTAGGGTGGGCAGGTCTGGCGCTGAAGCTTTCTTT. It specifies CSVRVGRSGAEAFF. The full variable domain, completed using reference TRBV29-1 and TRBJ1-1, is SAVISQKPSRDICQRGTSLTIQCQVDSQVTMMFWYRQQPGQSLTLIATANQGSEATYESGFVIDKFPISRPNLTFSTLTVSNMSPEDSSIYLCSVRVGRSGAEAFFGQGTRLTVV.

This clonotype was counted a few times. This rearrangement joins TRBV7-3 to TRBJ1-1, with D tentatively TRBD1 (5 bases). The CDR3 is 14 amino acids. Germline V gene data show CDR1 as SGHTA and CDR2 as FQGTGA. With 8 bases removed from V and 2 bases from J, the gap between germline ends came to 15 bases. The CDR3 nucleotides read TGTGCCAGCTGGATGAGGGGTCGAAACACTGAAGCTTTCTTT. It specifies CASWMRGRNTEAFF. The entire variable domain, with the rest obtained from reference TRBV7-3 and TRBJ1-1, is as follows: GAGVSQTPSNKVTEKGKYVELRCDPISGHTALYWYRQSLGQGPEFLIYFQGTGAADDSGLPNDRFFAVRPEGSVSTLKIQRTERGDSAVYLCASWMRGRNTEAFFGQGTRLTVV.

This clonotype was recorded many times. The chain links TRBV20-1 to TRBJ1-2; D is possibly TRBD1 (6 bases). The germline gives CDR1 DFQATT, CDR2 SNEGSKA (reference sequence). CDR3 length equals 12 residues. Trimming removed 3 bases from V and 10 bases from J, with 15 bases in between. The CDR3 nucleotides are TGCAGTGCTAGGTCCAGGGACAATTTCTACACCTTC. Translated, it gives CSARSRDNFYTF.

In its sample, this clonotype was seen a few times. CDR3: CASSPQGRNTEAFF. In DNA, the CDR3 is TGTGCCAGCAGCCCCCAGGGCAGGAACACTGAAGCTTTCTTT. V is TRBV7-9 and J is TRBJ1-1; weak D call: TRBD1 (5 bases). This CDR3 contains 14 residues. Per germline, CDR1 SEHNR and CDR2 FQNEAQ (reference sequence). V was cut by 5 bases and J by 1 base, with 11 bases left in between. Looking up the rest from reference TRBV7-9 and TRBJ1-1 gives the full variable domain: DTGVSQNPRHKITKRGQNVTFRCDPISEHNRLYWYRQTLGQGPEFLTYFQNEAQLEKSRLLSDRFSAERPKGSFSTLEIQRTEQGDSAMYLCASSPQGRNTEAFFGQGTRLTVV.

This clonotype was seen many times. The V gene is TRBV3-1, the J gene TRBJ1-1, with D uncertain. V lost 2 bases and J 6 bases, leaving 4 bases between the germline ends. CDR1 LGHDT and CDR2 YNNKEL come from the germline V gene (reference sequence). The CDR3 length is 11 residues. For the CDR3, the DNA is TGTGCCAGCAGCCAACAGTCTGAAGCTTTCTTT. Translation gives CASSQQSEAFF.

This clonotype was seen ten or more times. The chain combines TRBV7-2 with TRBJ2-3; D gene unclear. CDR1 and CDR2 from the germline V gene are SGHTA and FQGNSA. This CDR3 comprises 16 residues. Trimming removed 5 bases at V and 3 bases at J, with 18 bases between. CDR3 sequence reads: CASSQFTGRRTDTQYF. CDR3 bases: TGTGCCAGCAGCCAGTTCACTGGACGTCGAACAGATACGCAGTATTTT.

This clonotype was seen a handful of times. This CDR3 reads CASRPLAALTYEQYF. The CDR3 bases are TGTGCCAGCAGGCCTCTAGCGGCGCTTACCTACGAGCAGTACTTC. The chain uses TRBV7-8 and TRBJ2-7; TRBD2 agrees at 7 bases. The CDR3 consists of 15 residues. Losses at the gene ends were 6 bases for V and 2 bases for J; bases not matched to a gene: 10. The germline V gene encodes CDR1 SGHVS and CDR2 FQNEAQ.

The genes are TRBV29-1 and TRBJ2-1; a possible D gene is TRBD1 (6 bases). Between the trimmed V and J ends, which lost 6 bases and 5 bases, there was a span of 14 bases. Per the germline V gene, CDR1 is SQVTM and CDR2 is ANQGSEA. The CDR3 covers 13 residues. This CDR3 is CSVFRSGDNEQFF. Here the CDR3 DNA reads TGCAGCGTCTTCCGGTCAGGGGACAATGAGCAGTTCTTC.